These 28 T cell receptor beta chains were all obtained from the same sample, sequenced in a study of blood T cell repertoires in COVID-19. Libraries were prepared by immunoSEQ multiplex PCR; TCRdb keeps only in-frame clonotypes and omits some of them. In the table there are around 480,000 clones, 75% to 90% of which are singletons. Sequencing used PBMCs or T cells enriched from blood (not recorded which). The receptors here all came from a young woman who had recovered from COVID-19.

This clone was detected only once. J is TRBJ2-5 and V is TRBV5-1; 8 bases match TRBD1. CDR3 length equals 16 residues. J gave up 3 bases and V 4 bases, and 11 bases lay outside the gene matches. Germline CDR1 reads SGHRS; CDR2 reads YFSETQ. This chain's CDR3 is CASSPRTGLLEETQYF. The CDR3 region has the DNA TGCGCCAGCAGCCCTCGGACAGGGTTACTCGAAGAGACCCAGTACTTC.

The V gene is TRBV5-6, the J gene TRBJ1-2; 8 positions match TRBD1. The junction had 7 bases not matched to a gene; V was cut back by 4 bases and J by 5 bases. This CDR3 comprises 14 residues. Germline CDR1 and CDR2: SGHDT and YYEEEE. The CDR3 DNA reads TGTGCCAGCAGCCGACAGGGGTTGTATTATGGCTACACCTTC. This codes for CASSRQGLYYGYTF.

V usage is TRBV2 and J usage is TRBJ2-7; D possibly corresponds to TRBD1 (6 bases). This CDR3 comprises 15 residues. V lost 6 bases to trimming and J lost 4 bases, with 19 bases between them. Germline V lookup: CDR1 SNHLY, CDR2 FYNNEI. This CDR3 is CASSLQGNSIYEQYF. CDR3 in DNA: TGTGCCAGCAGCCTACAGGGAAACTCTATATACGAGCAGTACTTC.

Comments on this clone: The same CDR3 can be traced to other DNA sequences in this sample. This chain links TRBV7-9 with TRBJ2-1; no clear D. V lost 0 bases to trimming and J lost 6 bases, with 3 bases between them. The germline V gene encodes CDR1 SEHNR and CDR2 FQNEAQ (reference sequence). The CDR3 consists of 12 residues. CDR3 in amino acids: CASSLASNEQFF. CDR3 sequence (DNA): TGTGCCAGCAGCTTAGCTAGCAATGAGCAGTTCTTC.

The chain has TRBV4-1 and TRBJ2-2, with TRBD2 matching over 13 bases. With 1 base clipped from V and 10 bases from J, the junction kept 18 bases outside the gene matches. Germline V gene data show CDR1 as MGHRA and CDR2 as YSYEKL. There are 20 residues in the CDR3. The CDR3 protein is CASSQGTGRLAGGRGKELFF. The CDR3 nucleotides are TGCGCCAGCAGCCAAGGGACGGGGAGACTAGCGGGGGGCCGAGGGAAGGAGCTGTTTTTT.

V is TRBV13 and J is TRBJ1-1; TRBD1 matches at 7 bases. The CDR3 loop spans 16 amino acids. After removal of 5 bases from V and 0 bases from J, the junction contained 9 bases not matched to a gene. CDR1 PRHDT and CDR2 FYEKMQ come from the germline V gene (reference sequence). This chain's CDR3 is CASSRDRRRVNTEAFF. CDR3 nucleotide sequence: TGTGCCAGCAGCCGGGACAGACGGCGGGTGAACACTGAAGCTTTCTTT.

The rearrangement links TRBV27 to TRBJ1-2, with D possibly TRBD1 on 5 matching bases. V was pared by 5 bases and J by 4 bases, with 17 bases between. The CDR3 runs 15 residues. Looked up from germline, CDR1 is MNHEY and CDR2 is SMNVEV (reference sequence). The CDR3 DNA is TGTGCCAGCAGTCCCCTCCATCACGGGGGCTATGGCTACACCTTC. Its translation is CASSPLHHGGYGYTF.

The chain uses TRBV7-9 and TRBJ1-1, with D possibly TRBD1 on 6 matching bases. V lost 4 bases to trimming and J lost 3 bases, with 15 bases between them. Germline-derived CDR1 and CDR2 are SEHNR and FQNEAQ (reference sequence). This CDR3 comprises 15 residues. The CDR3 protein is CASSSSRGVDTEAFF. For the CDR3, the DNA is TGTGCCAGCAGCTCCTCCAGGGGAGTCGACACTGAAGCTTTCTTT. The full variable domain, rest sourced from reference TRBV7-9 and TRBJ1-1, is DTGVSQNPRHKITKRGQNVTFRCDPISEHNRLYWYRQTLGQGPEFLTYFQNEAQLEKSRLLSDRFSAERPKGSFSTLEIQRTEQGDSAMYLCASSSSRGVDTEAFFGQGTRLTVV.

The chain combines TRBV6-6 with TRBJ1-4, with D hard to call. CDR1 MNHNY and CDR2 SVGAGI come from the germline V gene (reference sequence). Trimming stripped 2 bases from V and 8 bases from J, with 12 bases between. The CDR3 is 14 residues long. CDR3 in DNA: TGTGCCAGCAGTTACGTTCCTTCGGGAGAAAAACTGTTTTTT. This codes for CASSYVPSGEKLFF.

This clone showed up just a few times. J is TRBJ1-5 and V is TRBV19; 7 nucleotides line up with TRBD1. The germline V gene has CDR1 LNHDA and CDR2 SQIVND (reference sequence). This CDR3 is 16 amino acids long. V dropped 0 bases and J dropped 7; count of bases not matched to a gene: 9. CDR3 in DNA: TGTGCCAGTAGTATAGATGAAGGGGGCCGAAGCCAGCCCCAGCATTTT. It specifies CASSIDEGGRSQPQHF.

The chain links TRBV29-1 to TRBJ2-7; 9 nucleotides align to TRBD2. The CDR3 contains 16 residues. The trim removed 6 bases at V and 3 bases at J, leaving 15 bases unmatched. The germline V gene has CDR1 SQVTM and CDR2 ANQGSEA. CDR3: CSVLGGGGVGLYEQYF. The CDR3 DNA is TGCAGCGTCCTAGGAGGCGGGGGGGTAGGGCTCTACGAGCAGTACTTC.

This clone has a handful of counts. This chain uses TRBV19 with TRBJ1-5; D ambiguous. With 6 bases removed from V and 2 bases from J, the gap between germline ends came to 11 bases. The CDR3 consists of 14 residues. Germline CDR1 is LNHDA and CDR2 is SQIVND (reference sequence). DNA of the CDR3: TGTGCCAGTAGGCCAAATGAGGGCAATCAGCCCCAGCATTTT. This translates into CASRPNEGNQPQHF.

The rearrangement uses TRBV5-1 and TRBJ1-4; unclear D gene. Per the germline V gene, CDR1 is SGHRS and CDR2 is YFSETQ. The CDR3 is 14 amino acids. V was shortened by 0 bases and J by 10 bases, with 13 bases between the two germline ends. CDR3 sequence reads: CASSLDSHKGKLFF. The CDR3 region has the DNA TGCGCCAGCAGCTTGGACAGCCACAAAGGAAAACTGTTTTTT.

V usage is TRBV9 and J usage is TRBJ2-3, with 15 nucleotides matching TRBD2. CDR3 length: 18 amino acids. V was clipped by 2 bases and J by 4 bases; unmatched bases: 8. Looked up from germline, CDR1 is SGDLS and CDR2 is YYNGEE. The CDR3 sequence is CASSVRGLAGGPSDTQYF. In DNA form, the CDR3 reads TGTGCCAGCAGCGTCAGAGGACTAGCGGGGGGGCCGTCAGATACGCAGTATTTT.

The chain couples TRBV5-6 to TRBJ2-4; TRBD1 matches at 7 bases. Germline loops: CDR1 SGHDT, CDR2 YYEEEE. The length of the CDR3 is 12 residues. V lost 0 bases, J lost 10 bases, and 1 base stayed unmatched. CDR3 coding DNA: TGTGCCAGCAGCTTGGAGACAGGGATTCAGTACTTC. It yields the protein CASSLETGIQYF. Full variable domain (remainder filled in from reference TRBV5-6 and TRBJ2-4): DAGVTQSPTHLIKTRGQQVTLRCSPKSGHDTVSWYQQALGQGPQFIFQYYEEEERQRGNFPDRFSGHQFPNYSSELNVNALLLGDSALYLCASSLETGIQYFGAGTRLSVL.

This chain joins TRBV19 and TRBJ2-7; D might be TRBD2 (6 bases). CDR1 is LNHDA and CDR2 is SQIVND in the germline V gene (reference sequence). This CDR3 region has 15 residues. V shed 1 base and J shed 4 bases, with 14 bases lying between them. DNA of the CDR3: TGTGCCAGTAGTATAGGGCCCAGGGAGGAGTACGAGCAGTACTTC. The encoded protein is CASSIGPREEYEQYF.

J is TRBJ1-6 and V is TRBV2; the D gene is possibly TRBD1 (6 bases). The V gene lost 6 bases and the J gene lost 9 bases, with 18 bases spanning the gap. This CDR3 has 15 amino acids. The germline CDR1 and CDR2 sequences are SNHLY and FYNNEI. DNA of the CDR3: TGTGCCAGCAGGGCCCCGGCAGGGGAAGGTTCACCCCTCCACTTT. Amino acids: CASRAPAGEGSPLHF.

The chain combines TRBV10-3 with TRBJ2-2; D might be TRBD1 (5 bases). From germline, CDR1 is ENHRY and CDR2 SYGVKD. The CDR3 sequence is 14 residues long. Trimming stripped 10 bases from V and 1 base from J, with 13 bases between. The CDR3 loop is CATTDRGNTGELFF. DNA for the CDR3: TGTGCCACTACAGACAGAGGGAACACCGGGGAGCTGTTTTTT.

V usage is TRBV9 and J usage is TRBJ1-2, with D possibly matching TRBD1 (5 bases). The CDR3 has 13 residues. Germline CDR1 reads SGDLS; CDR2 reads YYNGEE. Trimming left V 0 bases short and J 10 bases short, with 13 bases between. The CDR3, as DNA: TGTGCCAGCAGCGTAGTACGGCAGGGAAACTACACCTTC. Its protein is CASSVVRQGNYTF.

V usage is TRBV7-2 and J usage is TRBJ1-1; D is undetermined. Germline V gives CDR1 SGHTA, CDR2 FQGNSA. CDR3 length: 14 amino acids. Trimming removed 1 base at V and 2 bases at J, with 8 bases between. The CDR3 protein is CASSLVLANTEAFF. CDR3 DNA: TGTGCCAGCAGCTTAGTTCTAGCAAACACTGAAGCTTTCTTT. Complete variable domain (other parts from reference TRBV7-2 and TRBJ1-1): GAGVSQSPSNKVTEKGKDVELRCDPISGHTALYWYRQSLGQGLEFLIYFQGNSAPDKSGLPSDRFSAERTGGSVSTLTIQRTQQEDSAVYLCASSLVLANTEAFFGQGTRLTVV.

The V gene is TRBV30, the J gene TRBJ1-2, with 9 bases that match TRBD1. V was pared by 3 bases and J by 3 bases, with 2 bases of the junction left unmatched. CDR1 and CDR2 (germline): GTSNPN, SVGIG (reference sequence). The CDR3 has 13 amino acids. This chain's CDR3 is CAWRTGGHYGYTF. In nucleotides, the CDR3 is TGTGCCTGGAGGACAGGGGGGCACTATGGCTACACCTTC. The full variable domain, rest sourced from reference TRBV30 and TRBJ1-2, is SQTIHQWPATLVQPVGSPLSLECTVEGTSNPNLYWYRQAAGRGLQLLFYSVGIGQISSEVPQNLSASRPQDRQFILSSKKLLLSDSGFYLCAWRTGGHYGYTFGSGTRLTVV.

The rearrangement joins TRBV29-1 to TRBJ1-2, with a weak D call TRBD1 (5 bases). The germline V and J ends were trimmed by 7 bases and 6 bases, with 15 bases remaining between them. CDR3 size: 12 residues. Germline lookup yields CDR1 SQVTM and CDR2 ANQGSEA. CDR3 coding DNA: TGCAGCGCTGCGGGGGGAGGGGATGGCTACACCTTC. Protein sequence: CSAAGGGDGYTF.

The rearrangement joins TRBV2 to TRBJ2-5; 10 nucleotides agree with TRBD1. The CDR3 is made up of 16 amino acids. CDR1 is SNHLY and CDR2 is FYNNEI in the germline V gene. V lost 4 bases to trimming and J lost 5 bases; unmatched junction nucleotides: 10. The CDR3 DNA follows: TGTGCCAGCAGTGTATTGACAGGGGGCTCGGGGGAGACCCAGTACTTC. The encoded protein is CASSVLTGGSGETQYF.

The chain is built from TRBV20-1 and TRBJ1-6, with D tentatively TRBD1 (6 bases). CDR1 is DFQATT and CDR2 is SNEGSKA in the germline V gene (reference sequence). Trimming left V 3 bases short and J 5 bases short, with 11 bases between. CDR3 length: 14 residues. The DNA for the CDR3 is TGCAGTGCTAGTTCGGCAGGGGATAATTCACCCCTCCACTTT. It translates to CSASSAGDNSPLHF.

In regard to this clone: Additional DNA sequences in this sample encode the identical CDR3. This CDR3 reads CASSFSGGTDTQYF. CDR3 bases: TGCGCCAGCAGCTTCAGCGGGGGGACAGATACGCAGTATTTT. The chain has TRBV5-1 and TRBJ2-3; 9 positions agree with TRBD2. Trimming removed 2 bases from V and 3 bases from J; junction bases left unmatched: 1. CDR1 SGHRS and CDR2 YFSETQ come from the germline V gene. The CDR3 has 14 amino acids.

V gene TRBV2 combines with J gene TRBJ2-1; D is perhaps TRBD2 (5 bases). Trimming left V 7 bases short and J 7 bases short, with 14 bases between. The CDR3 sequence is 13 residues long. Germline loops: CDR1 SNHLY, CDR2 FYNNEI. CDR3 in amino acids: CASKDLTRNEQFF. The CDR3 region has the DNA TGTGCCAGCAAGGACTTGACGAGGAATGAGCAGTTCTTC.

J is TRBJ1-5 and V is TRBV19, with D perhaps matching TRBD1 (5 bases). The CDR3 contains 16 residues. Trimming removed 5 bases from V and 5 bases from J, with 19 bases in between. From germline, CDR1 is LNHDA and CDR2 SQIVND (reference sequence). CDR3 amino acids: CASSYTWAGPDQPQHF. The CDR3 bases are TGTGCCAGTAGTTACACCTGGGCAGGGCCAGATCAGCCCCAGCATTTT.

In this sample, this clone turned up once. This chain connects TRBV7-9 to TRBJ1-4; D is unresolved. This CDR3 spans 14 amino acids. Germline V gene data show CDR1 as SEHNR and CDR2 as FQNEAQ (reference sequence). The V gene lost 8 bases and the J gene lost 1 base, with 11 bases spanning the gap. CDR3 sequence: CASSQARTNEKLFF. CDR3 nucleotide sequence: TGTGCCAGCTCCCAGGCCAGAACTAATGAAAAACTGTTTTTT.